The entry below gives a single T cell receptor beta chain sequence along with its context. How the authors handled the data: In the immunoSEQ data, sequences were junction-only and lacked quality scores, so filtering differed. Repertoires were generated with immunoSEQ multiplex PCR, while TCRdb's copy carries only in-frame clones and drops some. V, J and clone size reflect that table, while D and trimming were determined from the DNA. This sample carries about 2 million clones, 95% of them seen once, and the ten largest clones take 0.13%. This CDR3 has 9 amino acids. The V and J ends lost 11 bases and 5 bases respectively, with 4 bases between them. Germline-derived CDR1 and CDR2 are LNHDA and SQIVND (reference sequence). This entry comes from a study of shared clonotypes between healthy human individuals.

The V gene is TRBV19, the J gene TRBJ1-5; D remains unclear. The sequencing sample was made of naive CD4+ T cells sorted from blood. Subset specified: CD45RA+ positively selected. The receptor was isolated from a man between 18 and 35 years old in good health. CDR3: CAGDQPQHF. In nucleotides, the CDR3 is TGTGCCGGGGATCAGCCCCAGCATTTT.